The entry below gives a single TCR beta chain sequence along with its context. What it binds is unknown. The data are from a study of CD8+ T cells in alopecia areata. CDR1 and CDR2 (germline): SGHDT, YYEEEE. The V and J ends lost 5 bases and 8 bases, in that order; junction bases with no gene match: 10. The CDR3 consists of 14 residues. Sequencing used cDNA as its template, made by extracting RNA and reverse transcribing it. Data came from immunoSEQ multiplex PCR; TCRdb stores just in-frame clones and leaves some out. This repertoire shows 120,000 or so clones, around 60% found once; its top ten account for around 5.7%. The sample's treatment: oral pan-JAK inhibitor, 5-10 mg twice daily. Using a FACSAria, the CD4+ and CD8+ T cells were sorted from the PBMCs. Overall study findings and caveats: Scalp clonality and expanded CD8+ clones among the top 100 fell significantly with tofacitinib.

The sample in question was CD4+ T cells sorted from blood, obtained at week 4, from a patient treated with tofacitinib. The chain uses TRBV5-6 and TRBJ2-4; TRBD1 aligns across 7 bases. This sequence was found in a human donor with alopecia areata. Here the CDR3 DNA reads TGTGCCAGCAGATACGGGACAGCCACCGACATTCAGTACTTC. Amino acid sequence: CASRYGTATDIQYF.